Below, 2 T cell receptor beta chains from the same sample are listed, as sequenced in a study of T cell clonotyping in hematopoietic cell transplantation. TCRdb's table, derived via immunoSEQ multiplex PCR, lists solely in-frame clones and lacks some. The sample carries some 50,000 clones, roughly 80% recorded once. Time point denoted: recipient sample about 28 days before transplant, after cytoreduction. This material consisted of peripheral blood mononuclear cells, taken before stem cell transplant. The receptors shown here come from a man between 60 and 75 years old with myelodysplastic syndrome. Some clones in this sample may be carry-over from other donors' samples.

The gene calls are TRBV5-1 and TRBJ1-6; TRBD1 might be the D (6 bases). The V gene lost 1 base and the J gene lost 8 bases, with 10 bases spanning the gap. Germline CDR1 is SGHRS and CDR2 is YFSETQ. There are 14 residues in the CDR3. The CDR3 protein is CASSLRGLDSPLHF. CDR3 DNA: TGCGCCAGCAGCTTGCGGGGGCTGGATTCACCCCTCCACTTT.

The chain joins TRBV11-2 to TRBJ2-7, with D unresolved. V lost 0 bases, J lost 2 bases, and 11 bases lay in between. CDR1 SGHAT and CDR2 FQNNGV come from the germline V gene. The CDR3 length is 15 residues. The CDR3: CASSLEASLPYEQYF. CDR3 bases: TGTGCCAGCAGCTTAGAGGCTTCGCTCCCCTACGAGCAGTACTTC.